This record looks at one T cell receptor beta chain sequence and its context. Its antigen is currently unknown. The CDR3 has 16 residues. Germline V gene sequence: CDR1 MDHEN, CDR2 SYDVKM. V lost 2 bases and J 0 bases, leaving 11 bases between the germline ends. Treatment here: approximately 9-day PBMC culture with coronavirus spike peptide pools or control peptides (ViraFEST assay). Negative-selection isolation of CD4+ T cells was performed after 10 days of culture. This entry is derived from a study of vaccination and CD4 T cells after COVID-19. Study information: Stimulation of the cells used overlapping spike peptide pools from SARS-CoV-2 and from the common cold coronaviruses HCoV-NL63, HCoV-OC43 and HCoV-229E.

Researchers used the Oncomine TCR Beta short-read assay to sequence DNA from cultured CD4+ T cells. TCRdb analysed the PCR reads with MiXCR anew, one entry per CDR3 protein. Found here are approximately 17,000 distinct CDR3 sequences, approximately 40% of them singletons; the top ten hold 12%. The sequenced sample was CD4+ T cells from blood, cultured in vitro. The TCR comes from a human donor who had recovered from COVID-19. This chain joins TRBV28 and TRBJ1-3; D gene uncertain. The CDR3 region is CASSLSSSFSGNTIYF. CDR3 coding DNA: TGTGCCAGCAGTTTAAGTTCCAGTTTCTCTGGAAACACCATATATTTT.